The clone carrying this T cell receptor beta chain was counted only a few times. TCRdb used MiXCR to reprocess the RT-PCR reads, holding one entry per CDR3 protein. The sample includes more than 600,000 distinct CDR3 sequences, 13% to 15% seen only once; the top ten take roughly 3.9%. V was clipped by 2 bases and J by 4 bases, with 8 bases between them. The length of the CDR3 is 12 residues. In germline, CDR1 is SQVTM, CDR2 ANQGSEA. The receptor was derived from a female donor in good health, serving as a healthy control. The chain has TRBV29-1 and TRBJ2-5; unclear D gene. Source material: memory CD4+ T cells from blood. The CDR3 spells CSVELGPETQYF. The DNA of the CDR3 is TGCAGCGTTGAACTAGGGCCAGAGACCCAGTACTTC. Full variable domain (missing parts from reference TRBV29-1 and TRBJ2-5): SAVISQKPSRDICQRGTSLTIQCQVDSQVTMMFWYRQQPGQSLTLIATANQGSEATYESGFVIDKFPISRPNLTFSTLTVSNMSPEDSSIYLCSVELGPETQYFGPGTRLLVL.